This paragraph covers one T cell receptor beta chain sequence. Its antigen is still unknown. It may be a read error: a sequence one base away is much more abundant. The conserved closing phenylalanine or tryptophan is absent in this CDR3, likely reflecting a read error. Library generation was performed with PCR. TCRdb names Illumina HiSeq 2500 as the instrument used. TCR library preparation used molecular barcoding, with unique molecular identifiers applied to normalize quantification of the TCRbeta repertoire. Using fastp trimming at Q25 and MiXCR clonotype assembly, TCRdb reanalyzed the public sequencing data and kept in-frame beta chains. CDR3 protein duplicates are merged, each entry listing the most common genes and DNA. Within this sample are 250,000 to 300,000 distinct CDR3 sequences, with over 7.5% of them counted one time only. About 9.3% of the sample is held by the ten biggest clonotypes.

Trimming takes 0 bases from V and 3 bases from J, and the germline ends sit 14 bases apart. The germline V gene (reference sequence) yields DFQATT for CDR1 and SNEGSKA for CDR2. The CDR3 length is 15 residues, termini included. Only the CDR3 DNA is retained, 45 bases long and in frame from the first base. This specimen belongs to a study of T-cell reconstitution after alpha-beta-depleted transplantation in children listed by TCRdb under 2016. In the study overall: T-cell immune reconstitution after TCRalphabeta/CD19-depleted allogeneic hematopoietic cell transplantation in children was quantitatively tracked in the study by means of TCR repertoire profiling. Broader findings and caveats from the paper: The frequencies of hyperexpanded clones fell over the following months, and after one year, T-cell counts and TCRbeta diversity were mostly attributed to newly produced T cells. Apparently early alphabetaT-cell count recovery about two months after transplant reportedly relied on only several hundred rapidly expanded clones derived from non-depleted graft cells. In some patients, the high TCRbeta diversity seen at day 60 was put down to recipient T cells and intrathymic progenitors that had survived conditioning.

The sample's treatment or condition label, in plain terms: allogeneic hematopoietic cell transplantation with graft depleted of TCRalphabeta T cells and CD19 B cells. The transplant recipients were children given TCRalphabeta/CD19-depleted allogeneic hematopoietic cell grafts. This receptor was identified in a female patient aged 2 to 10 who had a stem cell transplant for Fanconi anemia, so the T cells may come from the graft donor. Source: peripheral blood, taken 360 days after TCRalphabeta/CD19-depleted stem cell transplant. Recombination connected TRBV20-1 to TRBJ1-1; the D gene is perhaps TRBD1, from 5 matching bases. The DNA sequence is TGCAGTGCTAGAGATAGAGGCAGAGGGGACACTGAAGCTTTCATT. This yields the protein CSARDRGRGDTEAFI.